This T cell receptor beta chain was identified in a study of monozygotic twins with inflammatory bowel disease. In the case of this clonotype: Its specificity is unknown.

CDR3 length equals 11 residues. Germline assignment: CDR1 DFQATT and CDR2 SNEGSKA (reference sequence). Each CDR3 protein gets one entry in TCRdb, which reprocessed the 5' RACE reads and gives no DNA. This sample's table reports 45,000 or so distinct CDR3 sequences. General observations from the study: People with IBD had fewer clonotypes in common with others than healthy twins did, especially with disease activity. By inverse Simpson index, TCRbeta diversity was lower in IBD patients than in healthy co-twins. Repertoire similarity was not found to differ between concordant and discordant twins, possibly from limited power. Among T cells, the various subtypes were not distinguishable.

The chain joins TRBV20-1 to TRBJ2-3; TCRdb's D gene call, TRBD1, goes unchecked for lack of DNA. Sequences were obtained from blood. The origin of this receptor is a human donor with ulcerative colitis or Crohn's disease, or a healthy co-twin of an affected twin (not recorded which). The CDR3 sequence is CSRTGTDTQYF.